This TCR beta chain was retrieved from a study of cytomegalovirus exposure and HLA in healthy donors. Vbeta (60) and Jbeta (13) primers were used in the PCR. The repertoire was sequenced with immunoSEQ multiplex PCR; TCRdb's copy has only in-frame clones and lacks some. The sample includes 25,000 to 30,000 clones, 62% of them seen just once. The sequenced sample was PBMCs. The receptor's source is a male donor in good health and CMV-seropositive.

The CDR3 here is CASRIRTSGYNEQFF. In DNA form, the CDR3 reads TGTGCCAGCAGGATAAGGACTAGCGGATACAATGAGCAGTTCTTC. This chain connects TRBV28 to TRBJ2-1, with 10 positions matching TRBD2. The CDR3 covers 15 residues. V gave up 6 bases and J gave up 4 bases; unmatched junction bases: 6. Per the germline V gene, CDR1 is MDHEN and CDR2 is SYDVKM.